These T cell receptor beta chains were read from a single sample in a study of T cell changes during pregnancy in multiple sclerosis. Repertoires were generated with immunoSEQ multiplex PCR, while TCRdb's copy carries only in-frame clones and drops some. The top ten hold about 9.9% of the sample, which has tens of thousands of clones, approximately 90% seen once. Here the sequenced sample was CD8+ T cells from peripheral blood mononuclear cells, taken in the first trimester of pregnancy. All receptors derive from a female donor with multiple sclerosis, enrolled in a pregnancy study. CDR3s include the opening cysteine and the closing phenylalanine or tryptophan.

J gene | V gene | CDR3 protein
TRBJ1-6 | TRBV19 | CASNRDPYNSPLHF
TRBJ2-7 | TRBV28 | CASSWNSGTSGYEQYF
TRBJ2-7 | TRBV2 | CASLLAETYEQYF
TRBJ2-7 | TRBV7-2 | CASSQGAGIGYEQYF
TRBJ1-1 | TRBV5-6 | CASTWGGAEAFF
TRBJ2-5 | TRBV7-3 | CASSLTGGTGQETQYF
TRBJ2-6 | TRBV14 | CASSQVSGPSGANVLTF
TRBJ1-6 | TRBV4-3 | CASSQGQAPNSPLHF
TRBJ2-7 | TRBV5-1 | CASSHISDRETYEQYF
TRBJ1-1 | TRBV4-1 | CASSQGGPLNTEAFF
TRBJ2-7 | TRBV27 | CASSLTGYEQYF